The next 9 T cell receptor beta chains were all read from a single sample in a study of lymphopenia after photon versus proton radiotherapy (dated by TCRdb to 2018 to 2020). The library was produced with the immunoSEQ multiplex PCR assay. TCRdb stores this immuneACCESS table with in-frame sequences only. Part of the clones is absent; in the studies checked, under half of the shortfall reflects unresolved V genes, and no reason is known for the rest. The sample includes 77,000 or so clones, with 65% to 85% observed a single time. Clones ranked in the top ten supply over 1.2% of the sample. The sequencing here drew on peripheral blood, taken from a patient treated with proton-based radiotherapy. Receptors were obtained from a man aged 55 to 70 with pancreatic cancer.

CDR3 DNA sequence: TGTGCCAGTAAGGTGAAGGGGACGAGCAATCAGCCCCAGCATTTT. The encoded protein is CASKVKGTSNQPQHF. V and J are TRBV19 and TRBJ1-5; the D gene is possibly TRBD1 (5 bases). Germline V lookup: CDR1 LNHDA, CDR2 SQIVND (reference sequence). This CDR3 has 15 amino acids. The V end was cut by 7 bases, the J end by 1 base, with 14 bases between.

The chain recombines TRBV7-2 with TRBJ2-1; TRBD2 matches 9 bases. Germline trimming cut 5 bases from V and 7 bases from J; bases unmatched to any gene: 21. The CDR3 runs to 19 residues. CDR1 is SGHTA, CDR2 FQGNSA, per germline. CDR3 loop: CASSRTISISSGRRNEQFF. The CDR3 nucleotides are TGTGCCAGCAGCCGAACAATAAGTATATCGAGCGGGAGGAGGAATGAGCAGTTCTTC. Looking up the rest from reference TRBV7-2 and TRBJ2-1 gives the full variable domain: GAGVSQSPSNKVTEKGKDVELRCDPISGHTALYWYRQSLGQGLEFLIYFQGNSAPDKSGLPSDRFSAERTGGSVSTLTIQRTQQEDSAVYLCASSRTISISSGRRNEQFFGPGTRLTVL.

The CDR3 protein is CATGSGPSQPQHF. DNA for the CDR3: TGTGCCACCGGCTCAGGGCCAAGTCAGCCCCAGCATTTT. The chain employs TRBV7-9 and TRBJ1-5; possible D gene TRBD1, 5 bases. The length of the CDR3 is 13 residues. Deletions cut 10 bases from V and 6 bases from J, with 16 bases between. The germline CDR1 and CDR2 sequences are SEHNR and FQNEAQ (reference sequence).

This chain connects TRBV11-3 to TRBJ2-1; 12 bases are shared with TRBD2. CDR3 length: 18 amino acids. Per germline, CDR1 SGHNT and CDR2 YENEEA. After removal of 4 bases from V and 2 bases from J, the junction contained 9 bases not matched to a gene. The chain's CDR3 is CASSSLAGGPGTYNEQFF. CDR3 sequence (DNA): TGTGCCAGCAGCTCCCTAGCGGGAGGGCCTGGCACCTACAATGAGCAGTTCTTC. Together with reference TRBV11-3 and TRBJ2-1, the CDR3 gives the full variable domain: EAGVVQSPRYKIIEKKQPVAFWCNPISGHNTLYWYLQNLGQGPELLIRYENEEAVDDSQLPKDRFSAERLKGVDSTLKIQPAELGDSAVYLCASSSLAGGPGTYNEQFFGPGTRLTVL.

This clone was counted once. The chain's CDR3 is CASIQDTGSSYEQYF. CDR3 nucleotides: TGTGCCAGCATCCAGGATACAGGGAGCTCCTACGAGCAGTACTTC. V and J are TRBV6-5 and TRBJ2-7, with D perhaps TRBD1 (6 bases). The CDR3 extends over 15 amino acids. V gave up 7 bases and J gave up 0 bases, with 16 bases separating them. Germline CDR1 reads MNHEY; CDR2 reads SVGAGI.

This clone was picked up one time. The CDR3 bases are TGTGCCTGGAGTGTGGGTTTGAGGGCCGTTGAGCAGTTCTTC. Translation gives CAWSVGLRAVEQFF. The chain uses TRBV30 and TRBJ2-1; D is perhaps TRBD2 (5 bases). The CDR3 covers 14 residues. V lost 0 bases, J lost 9 bases, and 15 bases lay in between. Germline V gene sequence: CDR1 GTSNPN, CDR2 SVGIG (reference sequence).

This clone has only a few counts. The chain couples TRBV2 to TRBJ1-5, with D maybe TRBD1 (5 bases). The V and J ends lost 8 bases and 0 bases respectively, with 17 bases between them. This CDR3 region has 16 residues. Looked up from germline, CDR1 is SNHLY and CDR2 is FYNNEI. The CDR3 loop is CASRPLGLFSNQPQHF. Written as DNA, the CDR3 is TGTGCCAGCCGCCCCCTGGGGCTCTTTAGCAATCAGCCCCAGCATTTT. Combining the CDR3 with reference TRBV2 and TRBJ1-5 gives the whole variable domain EPEVTQTPSHQVTQMGQEVILRCVPISNHLYFYWYRQILGQKVEFLVSFYNNEISEKSEIFDDQFSVERPDGSNFTLKIRSTKLEDSAMYFCASRPLGLFSNQPQHFGDGTRLSIL.

This clone was seen only a few times. This sequence joins TRBV6-5 and TRBJ2-1; no firm D call. CDR3 length equals 13 residues. CDR1 is MNHEY and CDR2 is SVGAGI in the germline V gene. V lost 6 bases and J 0 bases, leaving 6 bases between the germline ends. CDR3 coding DNA: TGTGCCAGCAGGCGGAGCTCCTACAATGAGCAGTTCTTC. This encodes CASRRSSYNEQFF.

The chain has TRBV19 and TRBJ2-1, with D uncertain. The V end was cut by 7 bases, the J end by 9 bases, with 13 bases between. The CDR3 totals 12 residues. Per germline, CDR1 LNHDA and CDR2 SQIVND (reference sequence). CDR3 coding DNA: TGTGCCAGTAAGTCTTACACTGGTGAGCAGTTCTTC. Protein product: CASKSYTGEQFF.